What follows are 22 T cell receptor beta chains derived from one specimen sequenced in a study of CD8 T cells in Susac syndrome. Reverse transcription of roughly 0.45 to 1 ug RNA was performed with random hexamers. TCRdb re-called the immunoSEQ multiplex PCR reads through MiXCR, storing one row per CDR3 protein. This sample carries some 190,000 distinct CDR3 sequences, about 94% of them seen once, and the ten largest clones take about 0.1%. The sequenced sample was CD4+ T cells from PBMCs. Source of these receptors: a human donor in good health.

Only a few counts were recorded for this clonotype. The J gene is TRBJ2-1, the V gene TRBV7-2, with 12 bases that match TRBD2. The junction had 5 bases not matched to a gene; V was cut back by 6 bases and J by 2 bases. Looked up from germline, CDR1 is SGHTA and CDR2 is FQGNSA. This CDR3 contains 16 residues. The CDR3 bases are TGTGCCAGCAGAAGACTAGCGGGAGATACCTACAATGAGCAGTTCTTC. Its translation is CASRRLAGDTYNEQFF. The whole variable domain, filled in from reference TRBV7-2 and TRBJ2-1, reads GAGVSQSPSNKVTEKGKDVELRCDPISGHTALYWYRQSLGQGLEFLIYFQGNSAPDKSGLPSDRFSAERTGGSVSTLTIQRTQQEDSAVYLCASRRLAGDTYNEQFFGPGTRLTVL.

The chain employs TRBV3-1 and TRBJ2-7; tentatively, D is TRBD2 (6 bases). The V and J ends lost 8 bases and 0 bases respectively, with 11 bases between them. The CDR3 has 13 residues. CDR1 LGHDT and CDR2 YNNKEL come from the germline V gene (reference sequence). The CDR3 is CASGGLYSYEQYF. CDR3 in DNA: TGTGCCAGCGGGGGACTTTACTCCTACGAGCAGTACTTC.

The rearrangement uses TRBV7-2 and TRBJ2-3; D possibly corresponds to TRBD2 (5 bases). The CDR3 has 15 amino acids. The germline V and J ends were trimmed by 2 bases and 1 base, with 10 bases remaining between them. Per germline, CDR1 SGHTA and CDR2 FQGNSA. CDR3 region: CASSLRGRGTDTQYF. Here the CDR3 DNA reads TGTGCCAGCAGCTTAAGAGGGAGAGGCACAGATACGCAGTATTTT.

The rearrangement uses TRBV28 and TRBJ2-7, with a tentative D call TRBD2 (5 bases). Germline CDR1 and CDR2: MDHEN and SYDVKM. The V end was cut by 9 bases, the J end by 5 bases, with 14 bases between. The CDR3 sequence is 12 residues long. CDR3 nucleotides: TGTGCCAGTGGGAGCGGTATCCACGAGCAGTACTTC. This encodes CASGSGIHEQYF.

The chain uses TRBV7-2 and TRBJ1-5; maybe TRBD1 (5 bases). The length of the CDR3 is 13 residues. Trimming removed 6 bases from V and 0 bases from J, with 6 bases in between. CDR1 and CDR2 (germline): SGHTA, FQGNSA. The CDR3 bases are TGTGCCAGCAGGGGGGATAGCAATCAGCCCCAGCATTTT. It codes for CASRGDSNQPQHF.

The chain recombines TRBV27 with TRBJ2-1, with 8 bases matching TRBD2. Per the germline V gene, CDR1 is MNHEY and CDR2 is SMNVEV (reference sequence). The V gene end was trimmed by 4 bases and the J gene end by 6 bases; junction bases not matched to a gene: 8. The CDR3 sequence is 15 residues long. This CDR3 is CASSSQRELGNEQFF. The CDR3 DNA follows: TGTGCCAGCAGTTCCCAGCGGGAGTTGGGCAATGAGCAGTTCTTC.

This clonotype was seen just once. This chain joins TRBV20-1 and TRBJ2-1; perhaps TRBD2 as D (5 bases). V lost 5 bases, J lost 0 bases, and 11 bases lay in between. Germline V gene lookup returns CDR1 DFQATT and CDR2 SNEGSKA (reference sequence). The CDR3 is made up of 14 amino acids. CDR3 sequence: CSAHTTSSYNEQFF. In DNA form, the CDR3 reads TGCAGTGCTCACACTACTAGCTCCTACAATGAGCAGTTCTTC.

This chain joins TRBV7-2 and TRBJ2-4; 9 positions match TRBD1. Germline V gives CDR1 SGHTA, CDR2 FQGNSA. V was clipped by 5 bases and J by 6 bases; unmatched bases: 11. CDR3 length equals 16 residues. The CDR3 DNA follows: TGTGCCAGCAGCCTGTCTCCTGGACAGGGGACAAACATTCAGTACTTC. This sequence encodes CASSLSPGQGTNIQYF.

The chain combines TRBV7-2 with TRBJ1-1; the D is unclear. Per the germline V gene, CDR1 is SGHTA and CDR2 is FQGNSA. Trimming shortened V by 1 base and J by 1 base, and 7 bases separated the two germline ends. The CDR3 runs to 14 residues. The CDR3 coding sequence is TGTGCCAGCAGCTTAGGATCTGCGAACACTGAAGCTTTCTTT. Its protein is CASSLGSANTEAFF.

This chain joins TRBV29-1 and TRBJ1-1; D is perhaps TRBD1 (6 bases). V lost 7 bases and J lost 0, with 9 bases in between. The CDR3 runs 12 residues. The germline CDR1 and CDR2 sequences are SQVTM and ANQGSEA. The chain's CDR3 is CSAGQLNTEAFF. The DNA of the CDR3 is TGCAGCGCAGGACAGTTGAACACTGAAGCTTTCTTT.

This clonotype was observed once. This chain links TRBV3-1 with TRBJ2-3; D not resolved. The CDR3 is 13 residues long. Trimming took off 2 bases at V and 7 bases at J, with 10 bases between the two ends. CDR1 is LGHDT and CDR2 is YNNKEL in the germline V gene (reference sequence). The CDR3 is CASSQNGFNTQYF. The CDR3 region has the DNA TGTGCCAGCAGCCAAAATGGGTTCAATACGCAGTATTTT.

This rearrangement joins TRBV29-1 to TRBJ2-7, with a tentative D call TRBD1 (5 bases). The V gene's germline CDR1 is SQVTM and CDR2 ANQGSEA. Trimming took 6 bases from V and 2 from J, leaving 17 bases between them. CDR3 length equals 14 residues. The CDR3 loop reads CSVQLGRGAYEQYF. Written as DNA, the CDR3 is TGCAGCGTACAGTTGGGAAGGGGTGCCTACGAGCAGTACTTC.

The chain has TRBV5-1 and TRBJ2-1; TRBD1 is a possible D gene (6 bases). The CDR3 extends over 16 amino acids. Germline V CDR1 and CDR2: SGHRS, YFSETQ. Trimming took 0 bases from V and 0 from J, leaving 10 bases between them. The CDR3 spells CASSLVGARSYNEQFF. CDR3 in DNA: TGCGCCAGCAGCTTGGTGGGGGCCCGCTCCTACAATGAGCAGTTCTTC.

Here the CDR3 reads CASSARQGPSYEQYF. The CDR3 DNA is TGTGCCAGCAGCGCTAGACAGGGCCCCTCCTACGAGCAGTACTTC. This chain links TRBV9 with TRBJ2-7, with 7 bases that match TRBD1. Trimming removed 3 bases from V and 0 bases from J; junction bases left unmatched: 6. The CDR3 totals 15 residues. Germline CDR1 reads SGDLS; CDR2 reads YYNGEE.

This chain connects TRBV28 to TRBJ2-7, with 8 nucleotides matching TRBD2. The length of the CDR3 is 14 residues. Germline-derived CDR1 and CDR2 are MDHEN and SYDVKM. The V segment lost 3 bases and the J segment 2 bases; nucleotides outside the gene matches: 3. The CDR3 bases are TGTGCCAGCAGTTTTGGGGGACTAGCCTACGAGCAGTACTTC. Translation: CASSFGGLAYEQYF.

The chain is built from TRBV3-1 and TRBJ2-6, with D possibly being TRBD2 (6 bases). CDR3 length equals 16 residues. V gave up 4 bases and J gave up 2 bases, with 12 bases separating them. Germline CDR1 is LGHDT and CDR2 is YNNKEL (reference sequence). CDR3 region: CASSLPEGPGANVLTF. The CDR3 nucleotides read TGTGCCAGCAGCCTCCCGGAGGGGCCTGGGGCCAACGTCCTGACTTTC.

This clonotype appeared once. V gene TRBV29-1 combines with J gene TRBJ2-6; 7 bases are a match to TRBD2. Per the germline V gene, CDR1 is SQVTM and CDR2 is ANQGSEA. With 4 bases clipped from V and 9 bases from J, the junction kept 3 bases outside the gene matches. The CDR3 loop spans 12 amino acids. The CDR3 nucleotides are TGCAGCGTTGCGGGGGGAGACAACGTCCTGACTTTC. Its translation is CSVAGGDNVLTF.

This clonotype was observed a single time. The chain carries TRBV5-6 and TRBJ2-5, with TRBD2 matching 14 bases. Germline CDR1 reads SGHDT; CDR2 reads YYEEEE. Unmatched junction bases numbered 6, after V lost 4 bases and J lost 4 bases. The CDR3 consists of 16 residues. CDR3 DNA sequence: TGTGCCAGCAGCGGGGGGACTAGCGGGAGAGGAGAGACCCAGTACTTC. Translation: CASSGGTSGRGETQYF. Combining the CDR3 with reference TRBV5-6 and TRBJ2-5 gives the whole variable domain DAGVTQSPTHLIKTRGQQVTLRCSPKSGHDTVSWYQQALGQGPQFIFQYYEEEERQRGNFPDRFSGHQFPNYSSELNVNALLLGDSALYLCASSGGTSGRGETQYFGPGTRLLVL.

This rearrangement joins TRBV29-1 to TRBJ2-3, with 9 bases identical to TRBD2. After removal of 8 bases from V and 0 bases from J, the junction contained 6 bases not matched to a gene. The CDR3 runs to 14 residues. CDR1 SQVTM and CDR2 ANQGSEA come from the germline V gene. CDR3 coding DNA: TGCAGCCCCTCAACTAGCGGGAGCACAGATACGCAGTATTTT. Protein: CSPSTSGSTDTQYF.

V gene TRBV27 combines with J gene TRBJ1-5; D uncertain. Trimming shortened V by 3 bases and J by 0 bases, and 9 bases separated the two germline ends. The CDR3 runs 15 residues. Germline CDR1 is MNHEY and CDR2 is SMNVEV (reference sequence). CDR3: CASSFLGVSNQPQHF. The CDR3, as DNA: TGTGCCAGCAGTTTCTTGGGAGTTAGCAATCAGCCCCAGCATTTT.

This clonotype was found a few times. The chain combines TRBV28 with TRBJ2-7, with D unresolved. Germline loops: CDR1 MDHEN, CDR2 SYDVKM. Trimming removed 2 bases at V and 4 bases at J, with 6 bases between. The CDR3 consists of 12 residues. DNA for the CDR3: TGTGCCAGCAGTTTAGGGCAGTACGAGCAGTACTTC. Translating it yields CASSLGQYEQYF.

Only one count was recorded for this clonotype. The rearrangement links TRBV7-9 to TRBJ1-1; 7 bases agree with TRBD1. V trimming: 5 bases; J trimming: 4 bases; junction bases outside the gene matches: 13. The CDR3 runs 16 residues. Per germline, CDR1 SEHNR and CDR2 FQNEAQ (reference sequence). This CDR3 is CASSGLQTGVITEAFF. CDR3 bases: TGTGCCAGCAGCGGACTCCAAACAGGGGTTATCACTGAAGCTTTCTTT.